One T cell receptor (beta chain) is described in this entry. The data originate from a study of patients and donors after allogeneic stem cell transplantation. In TCRdb, the RT-PCR reads were re-called with MiXCR into one record per CDR3 protein. This sample has 25,000 to 30,000 distinct CDR3 sequences, with around 7.4% found just once. The germline V and J ends were trimmed by 3 bases and 7 bases, with 12 bases remaining between them. The CDR3 has 13 residues. Germline V CDR1 and CDR2: GTSNPN, SVGIG (reference sequence). The chain is built from TRBV30 and TRBJ1-4; D not certain. The sequence derives from a human donor who was either an allogeneic HSCT recipient or a stem cell or donor lymphocyte infusion donor (not recorded which). It is not recorded whose cells these are; they may come from a transplant donor. Sequencing was done on a sample of blood, either unsorted or a sorted T cell fraction (not recorded which). This chain's CDR3 is CAWSLGIGEKLFF. The CDR3 region has the DNA TGTGCCTGGAGCTTAGGAATTGGTGAAAAACTGTTTTTT.